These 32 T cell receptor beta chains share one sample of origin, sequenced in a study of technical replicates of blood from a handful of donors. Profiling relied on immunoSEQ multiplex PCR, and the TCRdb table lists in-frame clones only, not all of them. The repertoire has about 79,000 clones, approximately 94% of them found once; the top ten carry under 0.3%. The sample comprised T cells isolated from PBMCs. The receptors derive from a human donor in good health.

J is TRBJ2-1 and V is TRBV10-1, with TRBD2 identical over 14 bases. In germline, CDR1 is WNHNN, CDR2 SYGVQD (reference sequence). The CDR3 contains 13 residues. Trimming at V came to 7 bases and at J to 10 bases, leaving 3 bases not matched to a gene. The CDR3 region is CASKTSGRGEQFF. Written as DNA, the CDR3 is TGCGCCAGCAAGACTAGCGGGAGGGGCGAGCAGTTCTTC.

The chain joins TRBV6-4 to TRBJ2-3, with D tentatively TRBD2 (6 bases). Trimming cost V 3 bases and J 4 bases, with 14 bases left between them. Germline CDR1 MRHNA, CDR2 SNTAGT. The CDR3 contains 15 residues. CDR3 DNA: TGTGCCAGCAGTGAGGACGGGACTTTTTCAGATACGCAGTATTTT. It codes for CASSEDGTFSDTQYF.

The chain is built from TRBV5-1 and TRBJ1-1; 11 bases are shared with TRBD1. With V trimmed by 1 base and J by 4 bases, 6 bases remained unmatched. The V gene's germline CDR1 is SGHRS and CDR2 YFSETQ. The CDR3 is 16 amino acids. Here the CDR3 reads CASSLLGQGVSTEAFF. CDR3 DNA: TGCGCCAGCAGCTTGTTGGGACAGGGGGTAAGCACTGAAGCTTTCTTT.

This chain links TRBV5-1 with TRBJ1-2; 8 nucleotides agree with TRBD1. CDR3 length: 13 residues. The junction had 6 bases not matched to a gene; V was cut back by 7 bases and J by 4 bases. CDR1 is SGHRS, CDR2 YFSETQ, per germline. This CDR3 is CASWRGTGYGYTF. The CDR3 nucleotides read TGCGCCAGCTGGAGAGGGACAGGCTATGGCTACACCTTC.

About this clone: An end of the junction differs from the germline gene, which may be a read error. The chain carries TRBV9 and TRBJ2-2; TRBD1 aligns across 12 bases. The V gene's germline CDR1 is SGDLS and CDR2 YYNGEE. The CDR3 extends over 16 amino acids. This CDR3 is CTSSVGTGGLGGELFF. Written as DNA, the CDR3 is TGTACCAGCAGCGTCGGGACAGGGGGCTTAGGCGGGGAGCTGTTTTTT.

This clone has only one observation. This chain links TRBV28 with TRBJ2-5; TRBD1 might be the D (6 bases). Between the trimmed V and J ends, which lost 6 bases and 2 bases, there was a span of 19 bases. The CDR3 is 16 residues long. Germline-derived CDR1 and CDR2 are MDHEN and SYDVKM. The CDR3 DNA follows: TGTGCCAGCAGATTAAGCCCAGCAGGGGTACAAGAGACCCAGTACTTC. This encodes CASRLSPAGVQETQYF.

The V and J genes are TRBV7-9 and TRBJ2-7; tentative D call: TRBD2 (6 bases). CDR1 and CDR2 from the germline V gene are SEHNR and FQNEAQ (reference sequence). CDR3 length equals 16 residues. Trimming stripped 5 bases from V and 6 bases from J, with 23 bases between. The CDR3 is CASSPYSTGSKGEQYF. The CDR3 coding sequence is TGTGCCAGCAGCCCGTACTCGACCGGGAGTAAAGGCGAGCAGTACTTC.

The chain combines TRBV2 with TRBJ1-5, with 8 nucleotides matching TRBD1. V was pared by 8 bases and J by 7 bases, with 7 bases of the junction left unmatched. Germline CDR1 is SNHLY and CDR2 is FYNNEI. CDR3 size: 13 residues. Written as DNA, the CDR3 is TGTGCCAGCTCCGGACAGGGAGAGCAGCCCCAGCATTTT. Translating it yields CASSGQGEQPQHF. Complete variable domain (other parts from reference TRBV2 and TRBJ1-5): EPEVTQTPSHQVTQMGQEVILRCVPISNHLYFYWYRQILGQKVEFLVSFYNNEISEKSEIFDDQFSVERPDGSNFTLKIRSTKLEDSAMYFCASSGQGEQPQHFGDGTRLSIL.

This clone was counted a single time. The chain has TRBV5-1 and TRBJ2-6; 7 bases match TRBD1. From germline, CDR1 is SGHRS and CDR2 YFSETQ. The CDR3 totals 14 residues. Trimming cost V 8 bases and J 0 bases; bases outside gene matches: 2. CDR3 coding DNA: TGCGCCAGTTCAGGGGGCTCTGGGGCCAACGTCCTGACTTTC. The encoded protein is CASSGGSGANVLTF.

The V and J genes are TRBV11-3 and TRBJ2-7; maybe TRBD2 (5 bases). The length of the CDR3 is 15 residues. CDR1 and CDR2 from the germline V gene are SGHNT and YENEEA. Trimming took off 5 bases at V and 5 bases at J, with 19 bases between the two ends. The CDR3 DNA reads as TGTGCCAGCAGCCCCCGTCCCCGGGGAGAAAACGAGCAGTACTTC. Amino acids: CASSPRPRGENEQYF.

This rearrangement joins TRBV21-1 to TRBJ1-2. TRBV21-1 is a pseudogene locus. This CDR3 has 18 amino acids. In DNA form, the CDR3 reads TGTGCCAGCAGCATTCGAAAGGGGGGGGACGGAGCTAACTATGGCTACACCTTC. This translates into CASSIRKGGDGANYGYTF.

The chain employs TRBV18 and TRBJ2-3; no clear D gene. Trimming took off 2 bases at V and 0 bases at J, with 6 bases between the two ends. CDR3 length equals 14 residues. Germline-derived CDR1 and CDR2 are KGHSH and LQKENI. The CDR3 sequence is CASSPEVSTDTQYF. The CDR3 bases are TGTGCCAGCTCACCAGAGGTTAGCACAGATACGCAGTATTTT.

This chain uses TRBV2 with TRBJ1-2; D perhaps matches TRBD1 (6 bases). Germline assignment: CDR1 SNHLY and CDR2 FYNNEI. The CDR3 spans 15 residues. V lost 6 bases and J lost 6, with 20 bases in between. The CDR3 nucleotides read TGTGCCAGCAGCGTACAGGGTGGGGTTTGGAATGGCTACACCTTC. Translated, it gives CASSVQGGVWNGYTF.

In DNA form, the CDR3 reads TGTGCCAGCAGTTATGAGGACAACTCCTACGAGCAGTACTTC. Encoded protein: CASSYEDNSYEQYF. The chain joins TRBV27 to TRBJ2-7; TRBD1 might be the D (5 bases). Germline CDR1 reads MNHEY; CDR2 reads SMNVEV (reference sequence). The CDR3 covers 14 residues. The V end was cut by 4 bases, the J end by 0 bases, with 10 bases between.

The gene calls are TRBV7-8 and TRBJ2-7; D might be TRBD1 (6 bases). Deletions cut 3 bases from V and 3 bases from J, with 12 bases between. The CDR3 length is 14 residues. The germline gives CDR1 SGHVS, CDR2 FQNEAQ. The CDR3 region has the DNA TGTGCCAGCAGCTTCCGGGACACCTTCTACGAGCAGTACTTC. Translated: CASSFRDTFYEQYF. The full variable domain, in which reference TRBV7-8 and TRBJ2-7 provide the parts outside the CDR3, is GAGVSQSPRYKVAKRGQDVALRCDPISGHVSLFWYQQALGQGPEFLTYFQNEAQLDKSGLPSDRFFAERPEGSVSTLKIQRTQQEDSAVYLCASSFRDTFYEQYFGPGTRLTVT.

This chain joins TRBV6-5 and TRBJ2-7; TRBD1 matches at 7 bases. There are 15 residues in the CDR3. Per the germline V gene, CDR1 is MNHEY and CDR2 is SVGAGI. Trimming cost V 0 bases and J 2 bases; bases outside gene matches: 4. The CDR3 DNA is TGTGCCAGCAGTTACTCGAGCCAGGGGGCCTACGAGCAGTACTTC. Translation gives CASSYSSQGAYEQYF.

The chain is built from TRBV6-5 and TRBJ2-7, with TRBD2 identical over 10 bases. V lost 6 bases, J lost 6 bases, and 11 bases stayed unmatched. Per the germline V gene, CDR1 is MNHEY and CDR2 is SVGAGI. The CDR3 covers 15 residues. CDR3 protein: CASRPRSGRIGEQYF. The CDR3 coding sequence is TGTGCCAGCAGACCCCGTAGCGGGAGGATAGGCGAGCAGTACTTC.

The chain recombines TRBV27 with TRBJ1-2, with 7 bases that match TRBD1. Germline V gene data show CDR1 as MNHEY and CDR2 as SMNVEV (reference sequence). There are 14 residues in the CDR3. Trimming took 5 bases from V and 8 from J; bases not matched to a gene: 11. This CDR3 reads CASSRTPGQMGYTF. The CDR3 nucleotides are TGTGCCAGCAGTCGCACCCCGGGACAGATGGGCTACACCTTC.

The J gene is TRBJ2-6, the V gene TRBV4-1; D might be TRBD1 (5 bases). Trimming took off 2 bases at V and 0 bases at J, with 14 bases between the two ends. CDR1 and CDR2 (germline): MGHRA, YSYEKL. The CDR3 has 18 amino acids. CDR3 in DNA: TGCGCCAGCAGCCAAATTGCTGTGGGGCGCTCTGGGGCCAACGTCCTGACTTTC. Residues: CASSQIAVGRSGANVLTF.

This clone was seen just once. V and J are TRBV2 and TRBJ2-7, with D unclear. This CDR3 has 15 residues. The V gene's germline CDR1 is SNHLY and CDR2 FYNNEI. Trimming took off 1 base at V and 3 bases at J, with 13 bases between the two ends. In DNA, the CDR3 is TGTGCCAGCAGTGAAGTGGCAGTTCATGGCTACGAGCAGTACTTC. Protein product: CASSEVAVHGYEQYF.

CDR3 sequence: CAIRDERRRTTPKDEQFF. DNA of the CDR3: TGTGCCATCAGGGACGAGCGGAGGAGGACTACCCCCAAGGATGAGCAGTTCTTC. The chain is built from TRBV10-3 and TRBJ2-1, with D perhaps matching TRBD2 (6 bases). Trimming pared 6 bases from V and 8 bases from J, leaving 29 bases between. The germline CDR1 and CDR2 sequences are ENHRY and SYGVKD. The CDR3 spans 18 residues.

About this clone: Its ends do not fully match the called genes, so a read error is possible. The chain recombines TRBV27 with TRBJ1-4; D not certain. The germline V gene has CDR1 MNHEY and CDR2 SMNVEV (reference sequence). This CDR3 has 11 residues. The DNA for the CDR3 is TGCTTAGAGGATTTTAATGAAAAACTGTTTTTT. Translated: CLEDFNEKLFF.

The CDR3 DNA is TGTGCCAGTAGTTCCCGGGACACCTACAATGAGCAGTTCTTC. Encoded protein: CASSSRDTYNEQFF. The chain couples TRBV19 to TRBJ2-1; maybe TRBD1 (6 bases). V was cut by 5 bases and J by 2 bases, with 10 bases left in between. Germline V lookup: CDR1 LNHDA, CDR2 SQIVND (reference sequence). The CDR3 is 14 amino acids.

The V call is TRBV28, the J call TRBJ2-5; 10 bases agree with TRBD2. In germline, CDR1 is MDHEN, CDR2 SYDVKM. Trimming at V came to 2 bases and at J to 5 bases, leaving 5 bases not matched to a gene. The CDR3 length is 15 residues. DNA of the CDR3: TGTGCCAGCAGTTTAGGAGCGGGAGGGAGGGAGACCCAGTACTTC. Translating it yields CASSLGAGGRETQYF.

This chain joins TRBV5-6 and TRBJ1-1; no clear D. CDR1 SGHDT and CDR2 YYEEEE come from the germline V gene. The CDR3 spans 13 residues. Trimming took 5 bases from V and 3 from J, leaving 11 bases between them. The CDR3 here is CASSWVADTEAFF. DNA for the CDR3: TGTGCCAGCAGTTGGGTGGCGGACACTGAAGCTTTCTTT.

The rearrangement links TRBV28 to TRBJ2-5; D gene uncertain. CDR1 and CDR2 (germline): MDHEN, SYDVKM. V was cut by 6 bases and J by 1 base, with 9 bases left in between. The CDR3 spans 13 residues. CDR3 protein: CASSPRFQETQYF. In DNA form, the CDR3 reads TGTGCCAGCAGCCCCCGGTTCCAAGAGACCCAGTACTTC.

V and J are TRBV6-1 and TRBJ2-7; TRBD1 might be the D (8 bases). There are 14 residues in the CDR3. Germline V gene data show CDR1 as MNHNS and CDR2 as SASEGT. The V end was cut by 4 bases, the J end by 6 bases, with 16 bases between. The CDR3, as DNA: TGTGCCAGCAGTGGAAGACAGGGGAGGGGCGAGCAGTACTTC. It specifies CASSGRQGRGEQYF.

The CDR3, as DNA: TGTGCCAGCAGTTACTCGACAGCTCCTAACTATGGCTACACCTTC. Its protein is CASSYSTAPNYGYTF. This sequence joins TRBV6-5 and TRBJ1-2; possible D gene TRBD1, 5 bases. The CDR3 is 15 amino acids. Per the germline V gene, CDR1 is MNHEY and CDR2 is SVGAGI. V was trimmed by 0 bases and J by 0 bases, leaving 8 bases between them.

As DNA, the CDR3 is TGTGCTAGTGGTTCGATAAGAGATGGCTACACCTTC. It is translated as CASGSIRDGYTF. The chain joins TRBV12-5 to TRBJ1-2; D is unresolved. V dropped 4 bases and J dropped 6 bases, with 9 bases sitting between them. The CDR3 length is 12 residues. The germline V gene has CDR1 LGHNT and CDR2 FRNRAP.

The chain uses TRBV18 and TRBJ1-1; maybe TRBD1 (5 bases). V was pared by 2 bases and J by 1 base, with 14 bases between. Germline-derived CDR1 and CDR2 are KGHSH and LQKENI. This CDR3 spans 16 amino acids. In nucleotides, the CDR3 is TGTGCCAGCTCACCATTCGTCCAGGGTGGGAACACTGAAGCTTTCTTT. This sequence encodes CASSPFVQGGNTEAFF.

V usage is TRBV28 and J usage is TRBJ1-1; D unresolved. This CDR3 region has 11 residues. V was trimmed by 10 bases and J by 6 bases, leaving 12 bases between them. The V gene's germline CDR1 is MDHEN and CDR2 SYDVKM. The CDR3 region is CATLLRSEAFF. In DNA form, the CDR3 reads TGTGCCACCCTTTTGAGATCTGAAGCTTTCTTT. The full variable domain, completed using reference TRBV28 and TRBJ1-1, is DVKVTQSSRYLVKRTGEKVFLECVQDMDHENMFWYRQDPGLGLRLIYFSYDVKMKEKGDIPEGYSVSREKKERFSLILESASTNQTSMYLCATLLRSEAFFGQGTRLTVV.

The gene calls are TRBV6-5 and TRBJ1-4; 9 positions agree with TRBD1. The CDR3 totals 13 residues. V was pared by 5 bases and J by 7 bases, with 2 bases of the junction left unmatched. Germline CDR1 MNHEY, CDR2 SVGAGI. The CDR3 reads CASSTGGVEKLFF. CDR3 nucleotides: TGTGCCAGCAGTACAGGGGGCGTTGAAAAACTGTTTTTT.